One sample yielded the 20 T cell receptor beta chains listed below, sequenced in a study of T cells after yellow fever vaccination. TCRdb reprocessed the 5' RACE reads with MiXCR, giving one entry per CDR3 protein. The repertoire holds approximately 550,000 distinct CDR3 sequences, with approximately 12% as singletons. The sequencing here drew on PBMCs, taken on the day of the yellow fever booster vaccination. All receptors come from a man younger than 40 who received the YFV17D yellow fever vaccine.

This rearrangement joins TRBV6-1 to TRBJ1-2, with D tentatively TRBD1 (6 bases). The CDR3 is 14 amino acids. Per the germline V gene, CDR1 is MNHNS and CDR2 is SASEGT. Trimming stripped 7 bases from V and 2 bases from J, with 14 bases between. CDR3 sequence (DNA): TGTGCCAGCAATGACAGGTCGGAAAACTATGGCTACACCTTC. It specifies CASNDRSENYGYTF.

This clonotype was seen only a few times. The V call is TRBV10-3, the J call TRBJ2-3, with D unclear. CDR1 ENHRY and CDR2 SYGVKD come from the germline V gene. V was cut by 3 bases and J by 4 bases, with 11 bases left in between. This CDR3 has 14 residues. CDR3 sequence reads: CAISEQGRADTQYF. Here the CDR3 DNA reads TGTGCCATCAGTGAACAAGGTAGAGCAGATACGCAGTATTTT.

The rearrangement joins TRBV7-9 to TRBJ2-7; maybe TRBD2 (6 bases). Per the germline V gene, CDR1 is SEHNR and CDR2 is FQNEAQ (reference sequence). Trimming took 7 bases from V and 0 from J, leaving 16 bases between them. The CDR3 contains 15 residues. The CDR3 nucleotides are TGTGCCAGCACCATCGGGGGATCGAGCTCCTACGAGCAGTACTTC. This codes for CASTIGGSSSYEQYF.

The rearrangement uses TRBV3-1 and TRBJ1-2; no clear D. The CDR3 runs to 12 residues. V lost 5 bases, J lost 5 bases, and 9 bases lay in between. Germline loops: CDR1 LGHDT, CDR2 YNNKEL (reference sequence). The CDR3 DNA reads as TGTGCCAGCAGCGGCGGAGGGTATGGCTACACCTTC. It yields the protein CASSGGGYGYTF.

The chain couples TRBV29-1 to TRBJ2-7; D tentatively fits TRBD1 or TRBD2 (5 bases each). The CDR3 runs to 13 residues. V was shortened by 6 bases and J by 3 bases, with 15 bases between the two germline ends. Germline CDR1 SQVTM, CDR2 ANQGSEA. CDR3 amino acids: CSVAGTDIYEQYF. In DNA form, the CDR3 reads TGCAGCGTAGCCGGGACCGACATCTACGAGCAGTACTTC.

The chain couples TRBV5-8 to TRBJ1-5; D is perhaps TRBD1 (5 bases). Germline assignment: CDR1 SGHTS and CDR2 YDEGEE. V lost 1 base and J lost 6, with 11 bases in between. The CDR3 has 14 amino acids. The CDR3: CASSLYQGPQPQHF. The CDR3 DNA is TGTGCCAGCAGCTTGTATCAGGGTCCTCAGCCCCAGCATTTT.

This clonotype was observed a few times. V gene TRBV19 combines with J gene TRBJ1-1, with a tentative D call TRBD1 (6 bases). Trimming cost V 3 bases and J 4 bases, with 12 bases left between them. The CDR3 sequence is 14 residues long. The germline CDR1 and CDR2 sequences are LNHDA and SQIVND (reference sequence). The chain's CDR3 is CASSMRGPGTEAFF. The CDR3 DNA is TGTGCCAGTAGTATGCGGGGGCCGGGCACTGAAGCTTTCTTT.

This chain connects TRBV12-3 or TRBV12-4 to TRBJ2-7, with 8 bases lining up with TRBD2. Unmatched junction bases numbered 9, after V lost 4 bases and J lost 4 bases. This CDR3 region has 15 residues. In nucleotides, the CDR3 is TGTGCCAGCAGTTCGCCGGGAGGGCCTAAGTACGAGCAGTACTTC. Protein sequence: CASSSPGGPKYEQYF.

This clonotype was seen only a few times. The chain employs TRBV6-1 and TRBJ1-4, with D hard to call. The germline CDR1 and CDR2 sequences are MNHNS and SASEGT. The CDR3 has 14 amino acids. V shed 3 bases and J shed 8 bases, with 13 bases lying between them. DNA for the CDR3: TGTGCCAGCAGTGATCCACCCATGAAGGAAAAACTGTTTTTT. Its protein product is CASSDPPMKEKLFF.

This clonotype has ten or more counts. V and J are TRBV20-1 and TRBJ2-7; D may correspond to TRBD1 or TRBD2 (5 bases each). Germline assignment: CDR1 DFQATT and CDR2 SNEGSKA (reference sequence). Trimming removed 3 bases from V and 2 bases from J, with 11 bases in between. The CDR3 has 13 residues. This chain's CDR3 is CSASGTEAYEQYF. The DNA for the CDR3 is TGCAGTGCTAGCGGGACGGAGGCCTACGAGCAGTACTTC.

This clonotype occurred a few times. The chain uses TRBV19 and TRBJ2-1; D is perhaps TRBD2 (7 bases). The CDR3 consists of 14 residues. Trimming took 7 bases from V and 7 from J, leaving 17 bases between them. Germline V gene data show CDR1 as LNHDA and CDR2 as SQIVND (reference sequence). The CDR3: CASKGGLADNEQFF. DNA for the CDR3: TGTGCCAGTAAAGGGGGGCTAGCGGATAATGAGCAGTTCTTC.

The chain links TRBV24-1 to TRBJ2-1; D gene ambiguous. CDR1 KGHDR and CDR2 SFDVKD come from the germline V gene. This CDR3 region has 13 residues. Trimming removed 0 bases from V and 6 bases from J, with 5 bases in between. This CDR3 is CATSDLVSNEQFF. CDR3 bases: TGTGCCACCAGTGATTTGGTCAGCAATGAGCAGTTCTTC.

This clonotype has just a few counts. The chain links TRBV19 to TRBJ1-2; D gene unclear. CDR1 is LNHDA and CDR2 is SQIVND in the germline V gene (reference sequence). The CDR3 length is 13 residues. V gave up 6 bases and J gave up 4 bases, with 12 bases separating them. This CDR3 is CASSPGGIYGYTF. In DNA, the CDR3 is TGTGCCAGTAGCCCAGGAGGGATCTATGGCTACACCTTC.

The table lists this clonotype with a few counts. The rearrangement uses TRBV5-1 and TRBJ2-1, with 12 nucleotides matching TRBD2. There are 14 residues in the CDR3. Germline CDR1 SGHRS, CDR2 YFSETQ. J gave up 8 bases and V 6 bases, and 6 bases lay outside the gene matches. Here the CDR3 reads CASNGLAGLDEQFF. The CDR3 DNA reads as TGCGCCAGCAACGGACTAGCGGGACTCGATGAGCAGTTCTTC. The entire variable domain, with the rest obtained from reference TRBV5-1 and TRBJ2-1, is as follows: KAGVTQTPRYLIKTRGQQVTLSCSPISGHRSVSWYQQTPGQGLQFLFEYFSETQRNKGNFPGRFSGRQFSNSRSEMNVSTLELGDSALYLCASNGLAGLDEQFFGPGTRLTVL.

This clonotype was seen only a few times. This chain joins TRBV20-1 and TRBJ2-1; D not certain. The V and J ends lost 4 bases and 0 bases respectively, with 16 bases between them. CDR3 size: 16 residues. Germline V gene data show CDR1 as DFQATT and CDR2 as SNEGSKA (reference sequence). The chain's CDR3 is CSAIVSEASSYNEQFF. In DNA, the CDR3 is TGCAGTGCTATTGTGAGCGAAGCGAGCTCCTACAATGAGCAGTTCTTC.

This clonotype was seen repeatedly, ten times or more. This rearrangement joins TRBV20-1 to TRBJ2-7; TRBD2 agrees at 11 bases. In germline, CDR1 is DFQATT, CDR2 SNEGSKA (reference sequence). The V segment lost 6 bases and the J segment 7 bases; nucleotides outside the gene matches: 5. The CDR3 extends over 12 amino acids. CDR3 nucleotides: TGCAGTGCCGTAGCGGGAGGGATTGAGCAGTACTTC. Its protein product is CSAVAGGIEQYF.

The rearrangement uses TRBV10-2 and TRBJ2-1, with 8 bases lining up with TRBD2. Losses at the gene ends were 2 bases for V and 5 bases for J; bases not matched to a gene: 5. In germline, CDR1 is WSHSY, CDR2 SAAADI. The CDR3 sequence is 15 residues long. The CDR3 DNA is TGCGCCAGCAGTGAGCCAGCGGGAGCCGACAATGAGCAGTTCTTC. Amino acids: CASSEPAGADNEQFF.

A few counts support this clonotype. The gene calls are TRBV6-1 and TRBJ2-2, with TRBD1 matching 9 bases. The trim removed 7 bases at V and 4 bases at J, leaving 7 bases unmatched. CDR1 and CDR2 (germline): MNHNS, SASEGT. CDR3 length: 15 residues. The CDR3 region is CASKLGQGGTGELFF. DNA for the CDR3: TGTGCCAGCAAACTGGGACAGGGAGGCACCGGGGAGCTGTTTTTT.

This clonotype was seen a handful of times. V is TRBV4-3 and J is TRBJ2-2; the D is unclear. The CDR3 covers 15 residues. The germline V and J ends were trimmed by 1 base and 6 bases, with 12 bases remaining between them. Germline values: CDR1 LGHNA, CDR2 YSLEER. CDR3: CASSQGPPGSGELFF. CDR3 in DNA: TGCGCCAGCAGCCAAGGTCCCCCGGGCTCCGGGGAGCTGTTTTTT.

Only one count was recorded for this clonotype. In DNA form, the CDR3 reads TGCAGTGCTAGAGATGTGAGGGGACTAGAGTCCTTTCCAGATACGCAGTATTTT. Amino acid sequence: CSARDVRGLESFPDTQYF. This rearrangement joins TRBV20-1 to TRBJ2-3, with TRBD2 matching 8 bases. V shed 0 bases and J 4 bases; nucleotides not matched to a gene: 15. CDR1 DFQATT and CDR2 SNEGSKA come from the germline V gene (reference sequence). This CDR3 comprises 18 residues.